The clone carrying this TCR beta chain came up a few times. Its antigen is as yet unknown. TCRdb re-called the 5' RACE reads through MiXCR, storing one row per CDR3 protein. The table has about 370,000 distinct CDR3 sequences, over 25% seen once. This sample was included in a study of identical twins' blood T cells. Background on the study: Roughly twelve libraries, six alpha and six beta, gave about 49 million reads.

Findings and caveats of the study: Environmental influences on twin similarity could not be excluded. Even for out-of-frame TCRbeta, twins reportedly shared V gene usage much more than unrelated donors.

Trimming took off 2 bases at V and 1 base at J, with 8 bases between the two ends. This CDR3 has 13 amino acids. Germline CDR1 and CDR2: GTSNPN and SVGIG (reference sequence). The V gene is TRBV30, the J gene TRBJ1-1; D remains ambiguous. The receptor's source is a woman between 18 and 50 years old in good health. Sequenced sample: PBMCs. CDR3 DNA: TGTGCCTGGAGTCCAGCCAAGAACACTGAAGCTTTCTTT. This encodes CAWSPAKNTEAFF.